The TCR beta chain described here comes from a study of metastatic and nonmetastatic thyroid tumors. Study-level information: Repertoires of blood and of tissue (tumor or nodule) from malignant and benign thyroid patients were compared.

Per the original methods: Built for papillary thyroid cancer, a distant-metastasis classifier drew on CDR3 differences across clinicopathological groups. TCRdb re-clonotyped the PCR reads via MiXCR. TCRdb's processing, not the authors' own work, is the source of the V and J calls. The data hold fewer than 12,000 clones, with 9% to 15% observed a single time. Thyroid surgery took place with no prior treatment in any patient. Within the sample, this clone is medium-sized. The CDR3 totals 14 residues. CDR1 and CDR2 from the germline V gene are SGHRS and YFSETQ. J lost 3 bases, V lost 4 bases, and 5 bases had no gene match.

The chain couples TRBV5-1 to TRBJ2-7; TRBD1 matches at 9 bases. The sample taken for sequencing was blood. The sequence was obtained from a female donor with papillary thyroid cancer or a benign thyroid nodule (not recorded which). Some clones in this sample may be carry-over from other donors' samples. CDR3 DNA: TGCGCCAGCAGCCCTCGGGACAGGGACTACGAGCAGTACTTC. It yields the protein CASSPRDRDYEQYF.